The rows below give T cell receptor beta chains drawn from one sample of a study of response to subunit inactivated influenza vaccine. TCRdb called the RT-PCR reads again in MiXCR, with one record for every CDR3 protein. The table includes roughly 500,000 distinct CDR3 sequences, 16% detected once. Sequenced material: CD4+ T cells sorted from PBMCs, taken less than 30 months after vaccination. The origin of the receptors is a man between 50 and 69 years old who received an inactivated influenza vaccine. Both conserved end residues are part of each CDR3. A D gene is named only where the DNA matches it firmly. The size of a clone is reported for some rows only, either as once, few or many, or as a class for expanded clones.

D	V	length	size	J	CDR3	DNA
TRBD1	TRBV5-1	14	few	TRBJ1-2	CASSVGQGRYGYTF	TGCGCCAGCAGCGTCGGACAGGGGCGCTATGGCTACACCTTC
-	TRBV7-3	14	few	TRBJ2-3	CASSLFLSTDTQYF	TGTGCCAGCAGCTTATTCCTGAGCACAGATACGCAGTATTTT
-	TRBV4-2	15	few	TRBJ2-1	CASSLDSRSYNEQFF	TGTGCCAGCAGTCTGGACTCACGCTCCTACAATGAGCAGTTCTTC
TRBD2	TRBV5-1	16	-	TRBJ2-2	CASMSGGGANTGELFF	TGCGCCAGCATGTCCGGGGGGGGAGCGAACACCGGGGAGCTGTTTTTT
TRBD2	TRBV6-2/TRBV6-3	16	many	TRBJ2-3	CASSYRAGRVADTQYF	TGTGCCAGCAGTTACAGAGCGGGGAGGGTCGCAGATACGCAGTATTTT
TRBD2	TRBV5-1	16	few	TRBJ2-5	CASSLSGGTLQETQYF	TGCGCCAGCAGCTTGAGCGGGGGTACCCTCCAAGAGACCCAGTACTTC
-	TRBV11-2	15	many	TRBJ2-1	CASSLVVTPYNEQFF	TGTGCCAGCAGCTTAGTGGTGACTCCATACAATGAGCAGTTCTTC
-	TRBV6-2/TRBV6-3	12	-	TRBJ1-1	CASSFIWTEAFF	TGTGCCAGCAGTTTTATCTGGACAGAAGCTTTCTTT
-	TRBV7-9	13	-	TRBJ1-5	CASSWGGGEPQHF	TGTGCCAGCAGCTGGGGGGGTGGGGAGCCCCAGCATTTT
TRBD1	TRBV10-2	15	few	TRBJ2-1	CASSGRQGVVNEQFF	TGCGCCAGCAGTGGTAGACAGGGGGTGGTCAATGAGCAGTTCTTC
-	TRBV4-3	13	-	TRBJ1-1	CASSQVFGTEAFF	TGCGCCAGCAGCCAAGTCTTCGGGACTGAAGCTTTCTTT
-	TRBV5-6	12	-	TRBJ1-5	CASGPGFGPQHF	TGTGCCAGCGGCCCCGGGTTCGGGCCCCAGCATTTT
TRBD1	TRBV2	14	-	TRBJ1-4	CASSKTGGLEKLFF	TGTGCCAGCAGCAAGACAGGGGGCCTTGAAAAACTGTTTTTT
-	TRBV12-3/TRBV12-4	13	many	TRBJ2-7	CASSLNRVYEQYF	TGTGCCAGCAGTTTAAACAGGGTCTACGAGCAGTACTTC
TRBD1	TRBV20-1	18	few	TRBJ1-6	CSASRDRALTDYNSPLHF	TGCAGTGCTAGCCGGGACAGGGCCCTAACAGACTATAATTCACCCCTCCACTTT
TRBD2	TRBV9	15	-	TRBJ2-2	CASSVGGGSTGELFF	TGTGCCAGCAGCGTAGGCGGCGGGAGTACCGGGGAGCTGTTTTTT
-	TRBV12-3/TRBV12-4	13	-	TRBJ1-1	CASSSRGGAEAFF	TGTGCCAGCAGTTCCCGTGGGGGGGCTGAAGCTTTCTTT
TRBD1	TRBV7-8	16	-	TRBJ1-5	CASSTNRGGGNQPQHF	TGTGCCAGCAGCACAAACAGGGGCGGGGGCAATCAGCCCCAGCATTTT
TRBD1	TRBV4-3	15	-	TRBJ2-7	CASSRIPQGAYEQYF	TGCGCCAGCAGCCGCATCCCTCAGGGGGCCTACGAGCAGTACTTC
-	TRBV20-1	15	-	TRBJ1-1	CSARFAQGGDTEAFF	TGCAGTGCTAGATTTGCACAGGGCGGTGACACTGAAGCTTTCTTT
-	TRBV12-3/TRBV12-4	13	few	TRBJ2-1	CASSLSRNGEQFF	TGTGCCAGCAGTTTATCGCGGAACGGTGAGCAGTTCTTC
-	TRBV29-1	13	many	TRBJ1-1	CSGWDPGRTEAFF	TGCAGCGGTTGGGACCCAGGGCGGACTGAAGCTTTCTTT
-	TRBV6-1	13	few	TRBJ1-6	CASGRGLNSPLHF	TGTGCCTCCGGGAGGGGGTTGAATTCACCCCTCCACTTT
TRBD1	TRBV29-1	12	few	TRBJ1-5	CSVRQGDQPQHF	TGCAGCGTTCGACAGGGTGATCAGCCCCAGCATTTT
-	TRBV29-1	13	-	TRBJ2-7	CSVGYGQAYEQYF	TGCAGCGTTGGGTACGGACAAGCCTACGAGCAGTACTTC
TRBD1	TRBV28	15	-	TRBJ2-5	CASSIGTGNQETQYF	TGTGCCAGCAGCATCGGGACAGGGAATCAAGAGACCCAGTACTTC
TRBD2	TRBV6-2/TRBV6-3	15	-	TRBJ2-7	CASRQTSGGPYEQYF	TGTGCCAGCAGGCAGACTAGCGGGGGCCCCTACGAGCAGTACTTC
TRBD2	TRBV25-1	17	many	TRBJ2-2	CASSPSFSGGTSGELFF	TGTGCCAGCAGCCCCTCTTTCAGCGGGGGAACAAGCGGGGAGCTGTTTTTT
-	TRBV7-8	12	many	TRBJ1-6	CASRIQNSPLHF	TGTGCCAGCAGGATACAGAATTCACCCCTCCACTTT
-	TRBV20-1	14	-	TRBJ2-3	CSARAGLSTDTQYF	TGCAGTGCTAGAGCAGGACTTAGCACAGATACGCAGTATTTT
-	TRBV5-6	15	few	TRBJ2-5	CASSQLGSYQETQYF	TGTGCCAGCAGCCAACTAGGCTCGTATCAAGAGACCCAGTACTTC
-	TRBV7-2	12	-	TRBJ2-5	CASSISPETQYF	TGTGCCAGCAGCATCTCTCCGGAGACCCAGTACTTC
-	TRBV6-5	14	few	TRBJ1-2	CASSYSLGSGGYTF	TGTGCCAGCAGTTACTCGTTGGGGTCCGGTGGCTACACCTTC
-	TRBV4-2	17	few	TRBJ1-5	CASSQRGGGLGNQPQHF	TGTGCCAGCAGCCAAAGGGGTGGGGGGCTCGGCAATCAGCCCCAGCATTTT
TRBD1	TRBV20-1	16	-	TRBJ2-7	CSARATGRDRVYEQYF	TGCAGTGCTAGAGCCACGGGTAGGGACAGGGTCTACGAGCAGTACTTC
-	TRBV20-1	15	few	TRBJ2-3	CSARGRGSSTDTQYF	TGCAGTGCTAGGGGTCGCGGCTCTAGCACAGATACGCAGTATTTT
-	TRBV7-6	13	many	TRBJ2-7	CASSLESSYEQYF	TGTGCCAGCAGCTTAGAATCGAGCTACGAGCAGTACTTC
-	TRBV2	12	few	TRBJ1-4	CASRTENEKLFF	TGTGCCAGCAGGACGGAGAATGAAAAACTGTTTTTT
TRBD2	TRBV7-9	17	few	TRBJ2-2	CASSYFASGSSPGELFF	TGTGCCAGCAGTTATTTTGCTAGCGGGAGTTCCCCCGGGGAGCTGTTTTTT
TRBD1	TRBV27	18	once	TRBJ1-5	CASSLFGTGSGSNQPQHF	TGTGCCAGCAGTTTATTCGGGACAGGGTCAGGGAGCAATCAGCCCCAGCATTTT
TRBD2	TRBV29-1	11	-	TRBJ2-1	CSGNSGTSRFF	TGCAGCGGGAACTCCGGGACTAGTCGGTTCTTC
-	TRBV6-2/TRBV6-3	13	-	TRBJ1-2	CASTPRDFYGYTF	TGTGCCAGCACCCCACGGGATTTCTATGGCTACACCTTC
TRBD2	TRBV28	16	few	TRBJ2-5	CASSTWASGTQETQYF	TGTGCCAGCAGCACCTGGGCTAGCGGAACCCAAGAGACCCAGTACTTC
TRBD1	TRBV7-2	13	few	TRBJ2-5	CASSLQGVETQYF	TGTGCCAGCAGCTTACAGGGGGTGGAGACCCAGTACTTC
-	TRBV4-1	17	many	TRBJ2-1	CASSQADLLGSYNEQFF	TGCGCCAGCAGCCAAGCGGATTTATTAGGGTCCTACAATGAGCAGTTCTTC
TRBD2	TRBV4-1	15	-	TRBJ2-6	CASSPRGEGANVLTF	TGCGCCAGCAGCCCACGGGGGGAAGGGGCCAACGTCCTGACTTTC
TRBD2	TRBV27	14	-	TRBJ2-1	CASRAGTRLNEQFF	TGTGCCAGCAGGGCCGGGACTAGACTCAATGAGCAGTTCTTC
-	TRBV7-2	15	-	TRBJ2-3	CASRTGTERADTQYF	TGTGCCAGCAGGACCGGGACTGAAAGGGCAGATACGCAGTATTTT
-	TRBV5-6	14	-	TRBJ2-7	CASSQINKPYEQYF	TGTGCCAGCAGCCAAATTAATAAGCCCTACGAGCAGTACTTC
-	TRBV20-1	13	-	TRBJ1-5	CSGRGGSNQPQHF	TGCAGTGGGCGGGGGGGAAGCAATCAGCCCCAGCATTTT
-	TRBV3-1	13	many	TRBJ2-2	CASSHRPSGELFF	TGTGCCAGCAGCCACCGACCATCCGGGGAGCTGTTTTTT
TRBD1	TRBV7-6	17	-	TRBJ2-3	CASSPSGTGAPTDTQYF	TGTGCCAGCAGCCCCTCCGGGACAGGCGCACCCACAGATACGCAGTATTTT
-	TRBV28	14	few	TRBJ1-4	CASRSGQSGEKLFF	TGTGCCAGCAGGTCCGGACAGTCGGGTGAAAAACTGTTTTTT
-	TRBV25-1	13	-	TRBJ2-7	CASSGLQTYEQYF	TGTGCCAGCAGTGGATTACAGACCTACGAGCAGTACTTC
TRBD1	TRBV9	17	few	TRBJ2-3	CASSIKSGQGFSDTQYF	TGTGCCAGCAGCATTAAAAGCGGACAGGGCTTCTCAGATACGCAGTATTTT
-	TRBV5-1	13	few	TRBJ2-2	CASKTGNTGELFF	TGCGCCAGCAAGACAGGGAACACCGGGGAGCTGTTTTTT
-	TRBV5-1	16	-	TRBJ2-2	CASSLDSRGNTGELFF	TGCGCCAGCAGCTTGGATTCCAGGGGAAACACCGGGGAGCTGTTTTTT
-	TRBV28	15	-	TRBJ1-1	CASSSGGRQGLEAFF	TGTGCCAGCAGTTCCGGGGGGCGGCAGGGGCTTGAAGCTTTCTTT
TRBD1	TRBV2	13	few	TRBJ1-2	CASSVQGDYGYTF	TGTGCCAGCAGTGTCCAGGGGGATTATGGCTACACCTTC